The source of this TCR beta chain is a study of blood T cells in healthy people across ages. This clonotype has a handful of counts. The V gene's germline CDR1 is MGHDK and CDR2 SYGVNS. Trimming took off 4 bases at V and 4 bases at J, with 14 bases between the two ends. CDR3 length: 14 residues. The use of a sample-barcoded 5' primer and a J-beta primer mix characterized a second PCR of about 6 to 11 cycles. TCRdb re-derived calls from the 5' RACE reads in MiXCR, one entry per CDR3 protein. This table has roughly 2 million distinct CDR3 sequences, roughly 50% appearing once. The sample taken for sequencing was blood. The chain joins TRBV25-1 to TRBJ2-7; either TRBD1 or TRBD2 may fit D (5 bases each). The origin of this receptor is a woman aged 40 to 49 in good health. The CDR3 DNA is TGTGCCAGCAGTGGGGGCGAGGGGAGATACGAGCAGTACTTC. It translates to CASSGGEGRYEQYF.